These 10 T cell receptor beta chains were sequenced from one sample in a study of T cell changes during pregnancy in multiple sclerosis. Measured with immunoSEQ multiplex PCR; TCRdb has only the in-frame clones, and not every one. The sample consists of under 110,000 clones, 91% of them appearing once. The sequencing here drew on peripheral blood, taken in the second trimester of pregnancy. Source of these receptors: a female donor with multiple sclerosis, enrolled in a pregnancy study.

The gene calls are TRBV28 and TRBJ1-1; 8 bases align to TRBD1. The junction had 4 bases not matched to a gene; V was cut back by 3 bases and J by 1 base. CDR3 length: 15 amino acids. Germline V gene lookup returns CDR1 MDHEN and CDR2 SYDVKM. CDR3 region: CASSFTGQGNTEAFF. CDR3 DNA: TGTGCCAGCAGTTTCACCGGACAGGGGAACACTGAAGCTTTCTTT.

This sequence joins TRBV7-3 and TRBJ1-2; D is ambiguous. The CDR3 spans 14 residues. Looked up from germline, CDR1 is SGHTA and CDR2 is FQGTGA. Trimming cost V 5 bases and J 6 bases, with 16 bases left between them. The CDR3, as DNA: TGTGCCAGCAGCCAAAACGCGGGAGCGAATGGCTACACCTTC. Translated, it gives CASSQNAGANGYTF.

This rearrangement joins TRBV5-4 to TRBJ1-3, with TRBD1 matching over 10 bases. The CDR3 extends over 14 amino acids. CDR1 is SGHNT and CDR2 is YYREEE in the germline V gene (reference sequence). Trimming took 4 bases from V and 7 from J; bases not matched to a gene: 5. Here the CDR3 DNA reads TGTGCCAGCAGCGCGGGACAGGGGCGGAACACCATATATTTT. The encoded protein is CASSAGQGRNTIYF.

In DNA form, the CDR3 reads TGTGCCAGCAGCCGTCGGACTAGCGGAGGCACAGATACGCAGTATTTT. Translated, it gives CASSRRTSGGTDTQYF. The genes are TRBV5-6 and TRBJ2-3, with 10 bases matching TRBD2. V dropped 4 bases and J dropped 1; count of bases not matched to a gene: 6. CDR1 is SGHDT, CDR2 YYEEEE, per germline. CDR3 length: 16 residues.

The chain recombines TRBV7-9 with TRBJ2-5; 8 bases are a match to TRBD2. Germline CDR1 and CDR2: SEHNR and FQNEAQ (reference sequence). CDR3 length equals 14 residues. The V and J ends lost 5 bases and 5 bases, in that order; junction bases with no gene match: 7. CDR3 in DNA: TGTGCCAGCAGCATAATGTCTAGCGGGGAGACCCAGTACTTC. Translating it yields CASSIMSSGETQYF. Combining the CDR3 with reference TRBV7-9 and TRBJ2-5 gives the whole variable domain DTGVSQNPRHKITKRGQNVTFRCDPISEHNRLYWYRQTLGQGPEFLTYFQNEAQLEKSRLLSDRFSAERPKGSFSTLEIQRTEQGDSAMYLCASSIMSSGETQYFGPGTRLLVL.

This chain joins TRBV6-5 and TRBJ2-7; D is perhaps TRBD2 (5 bases). This CDR3 is 13 amino acids long. The V gene lost 4 bases and the J gene lost 4 bases, with 11 bases spanning the gap. Germline V gives CDR1 MNHEY, CDR2 SVGAGI. The CDR3 spells CASSFPRGYEQYF. In nucleotides, the CDR3 is TGTGCCAGCAGTTTTCCTCGGGGATACGAGCAGTACTTC.

The V gene is TRBV11-2, the J gene TRBJ2-5; 10 nucleotides match TRBD2. This CDR3 contains 15 residues. V lost 0 bases to trimming and J lost 7 bases; unmatched junction nucleotides: 5. CDR1 SGHAT and CDR2 FQNNGV come from the germline V gene. CDR3 bases: TGTGCCAGCAGCTTAGAAGCGGGAGGGCCCGGGACCCAGTACTTC. Translated: CASSLEAGGPGTQYF.

This chain links TRBV9 with TRBJ2-7, with TRBD2 matching over 13 bases. CDR3 length equals 16 residues. In germline, CDR1 is SGDLS, CDR2 YYNGEE. The trim removed 2 bases at V and 5 bases at J, leaving 7 bases unmatched. CDR3: CASSVRLAGGIDEQYF. DNA of the CDR3: TGTGCCAGCAGCGTCAGACTAGCGGGAGGCATCGACGAGCAGTACTTC. The whole variable domain, remainder taken from reference TRBV9 and TRBJ2-7, is DSGVTQTPKHLITATGQRVTLRCSPRSGDLSVYWYQQSLDQGLQFLIQYYNGEERAKGNILERFSAQQFPDLHSELNLSSLELGDSALYFCASSVRLAGGIDEQYFGPGTRLTVT.

The V call is TRBV7-3, the J call TRBJ2-1, with TRBD2 matching 12 bases. The V gene end was trimmed by 4 bases and the J gene end by 5 bases; junction bases not matched to a gene: 12. The CDR3 length is 18 residues. CDR1 and CDR2 from the germline V gene are SGHTA and FQGTGA. The CDR3 nucleotides read TGTGCCAGCAGCTCCACCCGGAGGACTAGCGGGACAGACAATGAGCAGTTCTTC. Protein sequence: CASSSTRRTSGTDNEQFF.

The gene calls are TRBV5-6 and TRBJ2-7; D gene unclear. The CDR3 spans 11 residues. V was shortened by 0 bases and J by 6 bases, with 4 bases between the two germline ends. The germline V gene has CDR1 SGHDT and CDR2 YYEEEE. In DNA, the CDR3 is TGTGCCAGCAGCTTGGCGGGCGAGCAGTACTTC. Translating gives CASSLAGEQYF.